Below, 6 T cell receptor beta chains from the same sample are listed, as sequenced in a study of blood T cell repertoires in COVID-19. Sequencing was performed with immunoSEQ multiplex PCR; in TCRdb, only in-frame clones are kept and a portion is missing. The table shows 200,000 to 300,000 clones, with around 86% occurring only once. Sequenced material: peripheral blood. These receptors all stem from a woman aged 55 to 70 with COVID-19, enrolled during active disease.

The chain links TRBV2 to TRBJ1-2; D not certain. The CDR3 is made up of 11 amino acids. Trimming shortened V by 2 bases and J by 7 bases, and 5 bases separated the two germline ends. Germline values: CDR1 SNHLY, CDR2 FYNNEI. The DNA for the CDR3 is TGTGCCAGCAGTGAACAGGCTGGCTACACCTTC. Amino acid sequence: CASSEQAGYTF.

The chain recombines TRBV3-1 (or the pseudogene TRBV3-2) with TRBJ1-1; D ambiguous. CDR1 LGHDT and CDR2 YNNKEL come from the germline V gene (reference sequence). V was clipped by 4 bases and J by 4 bases, with 7 bases between them. The CDR3 spans 12 residues. DNA of the CDR3: TGTGCCAGCAGCCGAGACCTCACTGAAGCTTTCTTT. Amino acids: CASSRDLTEAFF.

The chain employs TRBV19 and TRBJ1-2; TRBD1 matches 11 bases. The CDR3 loop spans 15 amino acids. Germline values: CDR1 LNHDA, CDR2 SQIVND (reference sequence). J gave up 5 bases and V 6 bases, and 8 bases lay outside the gene matches. DNA for the CDR3: TGTGCCAGTAGGTCTCGGACAGGGGGCTCATATGGCTACACCTTC. Translation gives CASRSRTGGSYGYTF.

V gene TRBV28 combines with J gene TRBJ2-7, with TRBD2 matching over 13 bases. The V gene end was trimmed by 6 bases and the J gene end by 2 bases; junction bases not matched to a gene: 7. The germline V gene has CDR1 MDHEN and CDR2 SYDVKM. The CDR3 is made up of 16 amino acids. The CDR3 sequence: CASRIGTSGRAYEQYF. The CDR3, as DNA: TGTGCCAGCAGGATCGGTACTAGCGGGAGGGCCTACGAGCAGTACTTC.

This sequence joins TRBV9 and TRBJ1-6; D unclear. The germline CDR1 and CDR2 sequences are SGDLS and YYNGEE. There are 15 residues in the CDR3. Trimming cost V 1 base and J 0 bases, with 5 bases left between them. The CDR3, as DNA: TGTGCCAGCAGCGTATCGGGCTCCTATAATTCACCCCTCCACTTT. It is translated as CASSVSGSYNSPLHF.

This clone was recorded once. The CDR3 is CASSGGLAGLDEQFF. In nucleotides, the CDR3 is TGTGCCAGCAGCGGGGGACTAGCGGGCCTCGATGAGCAGTTCTTC. The chain uses TRBV6-4 and TRBJ2-1, with 12 bases lining up with TRBD2. The CDR3 sequence is 15 residues long. J was trimmed by 8 bases and V by 6 bases; bases with no gene match: 8. From germline, CDR1 is MRHNA and CDR2 SNTAGT.